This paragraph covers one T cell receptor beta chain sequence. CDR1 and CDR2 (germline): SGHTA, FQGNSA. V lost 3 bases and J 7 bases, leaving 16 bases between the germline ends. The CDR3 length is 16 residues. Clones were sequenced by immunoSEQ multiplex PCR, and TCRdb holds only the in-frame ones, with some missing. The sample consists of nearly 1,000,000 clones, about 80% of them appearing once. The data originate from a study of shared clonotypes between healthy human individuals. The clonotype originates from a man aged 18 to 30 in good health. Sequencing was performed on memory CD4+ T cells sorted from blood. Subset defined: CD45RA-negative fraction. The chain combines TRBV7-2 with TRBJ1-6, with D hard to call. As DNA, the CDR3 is TGTGCCAGCAGCTTTAGTGGCGATGGACGCAATTCACCCCTCCACTTT. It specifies CASSFSGDGRNSPLHF.